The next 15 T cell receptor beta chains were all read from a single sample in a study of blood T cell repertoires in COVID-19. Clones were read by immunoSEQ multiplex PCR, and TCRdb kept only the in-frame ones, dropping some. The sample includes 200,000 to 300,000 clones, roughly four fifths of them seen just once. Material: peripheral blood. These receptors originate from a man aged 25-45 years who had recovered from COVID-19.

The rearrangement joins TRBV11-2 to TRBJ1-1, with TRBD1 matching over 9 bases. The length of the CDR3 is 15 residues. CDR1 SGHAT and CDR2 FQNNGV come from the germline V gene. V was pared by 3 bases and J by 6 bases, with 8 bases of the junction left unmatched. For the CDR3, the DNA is TGTGCCAGCAGCTTTGCGGGACAGGGAGGATCTGAAGCTTTCTTT. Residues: CASSFAGQGGSEAFF.

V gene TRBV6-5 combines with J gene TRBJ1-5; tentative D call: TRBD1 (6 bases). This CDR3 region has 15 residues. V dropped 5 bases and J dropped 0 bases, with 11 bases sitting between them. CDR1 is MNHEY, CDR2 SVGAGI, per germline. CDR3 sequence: CASSTQGHSNQPQHF. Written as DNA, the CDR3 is TGTGCCAGCAGTACGCAGGGGCATAGCAATCAGCCCCAGCATTTT.

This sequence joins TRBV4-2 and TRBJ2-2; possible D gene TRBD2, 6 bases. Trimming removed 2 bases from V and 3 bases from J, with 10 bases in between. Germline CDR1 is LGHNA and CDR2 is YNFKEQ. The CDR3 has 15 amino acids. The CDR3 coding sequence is TGTGCCAGCAGCCAACCCGGGAGACACACCGGGGAGCTGTTTTTT. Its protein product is CASSQPGRHTGELFF.

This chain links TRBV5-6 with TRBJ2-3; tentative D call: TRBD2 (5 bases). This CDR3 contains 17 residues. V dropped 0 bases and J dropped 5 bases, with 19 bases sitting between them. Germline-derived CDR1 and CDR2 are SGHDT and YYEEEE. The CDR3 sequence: CASSLAPPSPARDTQYF. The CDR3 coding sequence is TGTGCCAGCAGCTTGGCTCCCCCTAGCCCTGCCCGAGATACGCAGTATTTT.

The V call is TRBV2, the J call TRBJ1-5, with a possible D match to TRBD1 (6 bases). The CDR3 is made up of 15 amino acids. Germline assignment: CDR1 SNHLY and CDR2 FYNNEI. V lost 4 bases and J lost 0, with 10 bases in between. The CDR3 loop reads CASSGTANSNQPQHF. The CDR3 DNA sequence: TGTGCCAGCAGTGGGACAGCTAATAGCAATCAGCCCCAGCATTTT.

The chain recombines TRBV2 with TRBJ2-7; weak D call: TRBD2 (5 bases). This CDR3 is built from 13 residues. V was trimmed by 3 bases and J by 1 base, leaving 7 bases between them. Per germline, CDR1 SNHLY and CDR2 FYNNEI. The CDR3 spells CASSDEGSYEQYF. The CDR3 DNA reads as TGTGCCAGCAGTGATGAGGGATCCTACGAGCAGTACTTC.

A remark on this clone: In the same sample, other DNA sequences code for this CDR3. The CDR3 region is CASSQNRDTEAFF. CDR3 nucleotides: TGTGCCAGCAGCCAAAATCGGGACACTGAAGCTTTCTTT. The rearrangement links TRBV3-1 (or the pseudogene TRBV3-2) to TRBJ1-1; no reliable D call. Germline-derived CDR1 and CDR2 are LGHDT and YNNKEL (reference sequence). This CDR3 comprises 13 residues. Trimming left V 2 bases short and J 3 bases short, with 7 bases between.

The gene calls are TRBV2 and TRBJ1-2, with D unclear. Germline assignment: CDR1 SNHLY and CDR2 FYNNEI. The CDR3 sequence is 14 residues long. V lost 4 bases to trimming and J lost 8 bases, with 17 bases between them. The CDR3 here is CASSVSPTLGGYTF. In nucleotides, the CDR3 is TGTGCCAGCAGTGTCTCCCCTACCCTAGGAGGCTACACCTTC.

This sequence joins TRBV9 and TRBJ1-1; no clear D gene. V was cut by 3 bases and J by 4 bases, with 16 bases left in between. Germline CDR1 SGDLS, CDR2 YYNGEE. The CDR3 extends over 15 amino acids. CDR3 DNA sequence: TGTGCCAGCAGCGCGACCGGGGAAGGCGGCACTGAAGCTTTCTTT. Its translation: CASSATGEGGTEAFF.

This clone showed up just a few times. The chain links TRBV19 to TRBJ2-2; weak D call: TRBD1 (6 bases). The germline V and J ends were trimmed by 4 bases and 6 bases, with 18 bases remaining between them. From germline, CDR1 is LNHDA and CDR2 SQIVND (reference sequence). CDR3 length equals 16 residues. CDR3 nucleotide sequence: TGTGCCAGTAGTAACCCGAAGGGGGTAGTACCCGGGGAGCTGTTTTTT. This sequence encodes CASSNPKGVVPGELFF. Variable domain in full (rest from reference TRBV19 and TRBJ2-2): DGGITQSPKYLFRKEGQNVTLSCEQNLNHDAMYWYRQDPGQGLRLIYYSQIVNDFQKGDIAEGYSVSREKKESFPLTVTSAQKNPTAFYLCASSNPKGVVPGELFFGEGSRLTVL.

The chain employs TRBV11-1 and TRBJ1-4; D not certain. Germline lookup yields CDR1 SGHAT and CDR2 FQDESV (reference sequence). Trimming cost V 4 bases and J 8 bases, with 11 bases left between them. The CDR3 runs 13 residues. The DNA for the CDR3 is TGTGCCAGCAGCTCGTTAACGGGAGAAAAACTGTTTTTT. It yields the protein CASSSLTGEKLFF.

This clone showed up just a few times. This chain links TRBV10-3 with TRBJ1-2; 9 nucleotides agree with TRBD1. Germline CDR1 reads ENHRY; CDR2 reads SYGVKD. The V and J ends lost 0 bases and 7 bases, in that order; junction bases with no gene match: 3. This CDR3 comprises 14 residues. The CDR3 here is CAISESDRGSGYTF. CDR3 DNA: TGTGCCATCAGTGAGTCGGACAGGGGAAGTGGCTACACCTTC.

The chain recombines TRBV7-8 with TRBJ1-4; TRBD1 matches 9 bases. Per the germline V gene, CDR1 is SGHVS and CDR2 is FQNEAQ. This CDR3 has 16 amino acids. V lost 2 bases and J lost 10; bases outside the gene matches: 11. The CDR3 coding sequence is TGTGCCAGCAGCTTAAGTCCTGACAGGGGGGGAGGAAAACTGTTTTTT. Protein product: CASSLSPDRGGGKLFF.

CDR3 coding DNA: TGTGCCACCAGTGATCTCGGAGAGGGGGCTAACACCGGGGAGCTGTTTTTT. This gives the protein CATSDLGEGANTGELFF. V is TRBV24-1 and J is TRBJ2-2; 7 positions agree with TRBD1. The trim removed 3 bases at V and 2 bases at J, leaving 8 bases unmatched. The CDR3 contains 17 residues. Looked up from germline, CDR1 is KGHDR and CDR2 is SFDVKD.

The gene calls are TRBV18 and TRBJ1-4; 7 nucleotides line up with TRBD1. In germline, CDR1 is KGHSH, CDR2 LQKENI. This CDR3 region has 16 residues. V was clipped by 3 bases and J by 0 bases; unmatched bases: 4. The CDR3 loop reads CASSPDRQSTNEKLFF. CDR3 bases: TGTGCCAGCTCACCGGACAGGCAATCAACTAATGAAAAACTGTTTTTT.